This T cell receptor beta chain was profiled in a study of shared clonotypes between healthy human individuals. Turning to the study itself: CD8 memory received one plate per donor, CD8 naive two, CD4 memory three and CD4 naive three.

Partitioning of CD4+ cells yielded a CD45RA+ naive subset and a CD45RA-negative memory subset. DNA at about 210 ng, tens of thousands of T cell genomes, went into sorted-subset replicate PCRs. Libraries were prepared by immunoSEQ multiplex PCR; TCRdb keeps only in-frame clonotypes and omits some of them. The sample shows 2.5 million or so clones, approximately 92% of them seen only once. This CDR3 contains 18 residues. The chain is built from TRBV21-1 and TRBJ2-5. TRBV21-1 has pseudogene status. The receptor's source is a man between 18 and 29 years old in good health. The sample taken for sequencing was naive CD4+ T cells sorted from blood. Described subset: CD45RA+ positively selected. CDR3 bases: TGTGCCAGCAGCAACTCCGGCCGGGCCCCCCATCCCAGAGAGACCCAGTACTTC. The encoded protein is CASSNSGRAPHPRETQYF.